What follows describes a single T cell receptor (beta chain). The data were taken from a study of T cells in localized non-small cell lung cancer. The assay was immunoSEQ multiplex PCR, and TCRdb's table has in-frame clones only and misses some. The table records about 24,000 clones, about 89% of them present only once. The germline V gene has CDR1 SGHTA and CDR2 FQGNSA. The CDR3 totals 13 residues. V lost 9 bases and J 5 bases, leaving 15 bases between the germline ends. This clonotype was obtained from a man aged 40 to 70 with stage I squamous cell lung carcinoma. V usage is TRBV7-2 and J usage is TRBJ2-3; a weak D match, TRBD2 (5 bases). The sequenced sample was peripheral blood, obtained before any cancer treatment. In DNA form, the CDR3 reads TGTGCCAGTACGGGATTGTTTGGAGATACGCAGTATTTT. Its protein is CASTGLFGDTQYF.